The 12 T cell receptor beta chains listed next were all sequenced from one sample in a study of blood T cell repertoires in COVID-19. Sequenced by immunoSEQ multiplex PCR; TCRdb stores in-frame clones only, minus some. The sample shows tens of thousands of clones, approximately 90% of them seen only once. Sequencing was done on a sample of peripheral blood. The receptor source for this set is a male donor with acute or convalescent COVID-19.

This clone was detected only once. CDR3 coding DNA: TGTGCCAGCAGAAACTGGGGAGTTAACACCGGGGAGCTGTTTTTT. It encodes CASRNWGVNTGELFF. V and J are TRBV18 and TRBJ2-2, with a possible D match to TRBD2 (5 bases). Trimming left V 8 bases short and J 2 bases short, with 15 bases between. The CDR3 is made up of 15 amino acids. Germline CDR1 and CDR2: KGHSH and LQKENI.

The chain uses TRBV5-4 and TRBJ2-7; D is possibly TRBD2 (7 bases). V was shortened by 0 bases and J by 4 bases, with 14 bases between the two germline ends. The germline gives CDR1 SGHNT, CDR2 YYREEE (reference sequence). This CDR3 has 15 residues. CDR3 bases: TGTGCCAGCAGCTTGGAGGGGGGGCGGTTTTACGAGCAGTACTTC. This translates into CASSLEGGRFYEQYF.

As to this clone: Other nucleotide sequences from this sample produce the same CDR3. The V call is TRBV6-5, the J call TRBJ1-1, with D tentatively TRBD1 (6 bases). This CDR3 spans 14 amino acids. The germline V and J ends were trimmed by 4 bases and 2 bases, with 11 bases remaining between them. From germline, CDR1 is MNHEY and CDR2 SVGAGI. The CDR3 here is CASSSGRGNTEAFF. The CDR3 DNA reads TGTGCCAGCAGTTCTGGCAGGGGAAACACTGAAGCTTTCTTT.

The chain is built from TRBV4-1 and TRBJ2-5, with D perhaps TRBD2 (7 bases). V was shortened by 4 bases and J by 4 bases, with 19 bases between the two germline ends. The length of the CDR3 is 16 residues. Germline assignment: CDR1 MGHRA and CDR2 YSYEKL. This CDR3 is CASSPGEGEGRETQYF. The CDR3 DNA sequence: TGCGCCAGCAGCCCGGGAGAGGGGGAGGGACGAGAGACCCAGTACTTC.

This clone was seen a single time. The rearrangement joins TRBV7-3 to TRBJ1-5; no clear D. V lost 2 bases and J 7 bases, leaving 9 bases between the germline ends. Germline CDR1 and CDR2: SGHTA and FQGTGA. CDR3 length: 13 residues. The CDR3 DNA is TGTGCCAGCAGCTTAGGGCCCCGGCAGCCCCAGCATTTT. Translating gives CASSLGPRQPQHF. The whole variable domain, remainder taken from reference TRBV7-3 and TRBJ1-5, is GAGVSQTPSNKVTEKGKYVELRCDPISGHTALYWYRQSLGQGPEFLIYFQGTGAADDSGLPNDRFFAVRPEGSVSTLKIQRTERGDSAVYLCASSLGPRQPQHFGDGTRLSIL.

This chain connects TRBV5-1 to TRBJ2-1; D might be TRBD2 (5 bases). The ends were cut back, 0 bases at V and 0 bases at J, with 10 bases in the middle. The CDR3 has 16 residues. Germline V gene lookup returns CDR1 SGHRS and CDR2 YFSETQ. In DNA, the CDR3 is TGCGCCAGCAGCTTGGCGGTAGGGAGCTCCTACAATGAGCAGTTCTTC. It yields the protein CASSLAVGSSYNEQFF.

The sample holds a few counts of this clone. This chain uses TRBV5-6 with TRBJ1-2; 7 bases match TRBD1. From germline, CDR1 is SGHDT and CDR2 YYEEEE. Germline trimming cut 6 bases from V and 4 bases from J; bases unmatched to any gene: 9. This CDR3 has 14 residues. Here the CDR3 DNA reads TGTGCCAGCACCCAAGACAGGGAGACCTATGGCTACACCTTC. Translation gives CASTQDRETYGYTF.

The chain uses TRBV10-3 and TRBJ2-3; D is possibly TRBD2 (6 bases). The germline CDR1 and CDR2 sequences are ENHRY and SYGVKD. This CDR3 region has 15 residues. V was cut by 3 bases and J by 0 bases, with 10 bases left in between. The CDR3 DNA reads TGTGCCATCAGTGAAGGCGGGATTAGCACAGATACGCAGTATTTT. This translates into CAISEGGISTDTQYF.

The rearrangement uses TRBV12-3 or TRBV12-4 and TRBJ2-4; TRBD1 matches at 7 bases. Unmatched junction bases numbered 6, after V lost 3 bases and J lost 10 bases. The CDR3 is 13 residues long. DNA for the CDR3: TGTGCCAGCAGTTTTGTCAGGGGGACAATTCAGTACTTC. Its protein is CASSFVRGTIQYF.

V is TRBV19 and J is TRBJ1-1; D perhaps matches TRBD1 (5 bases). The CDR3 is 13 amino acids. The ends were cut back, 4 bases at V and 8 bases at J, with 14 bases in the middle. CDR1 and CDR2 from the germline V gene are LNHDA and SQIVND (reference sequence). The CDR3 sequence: CASSTQHGGEAFF. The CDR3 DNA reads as TGTGCCAGTAGTACCCAACACGGGGGGGAAGCTTTCTTT.

CDR3 DNA sequence: TGCGCCAGCAGAGGACAGCCGGGGGGAGAGACCCAGTACTTC. Translation gives CASRGQPGGETQYF. The chain carries TRBV5-1 and TRBJ2-5; D possibly corresponds to TRBD2 (7 bases). Germline assignment: CDR1 SGHRS and CDR2 YFSETQ. The CDR3 is 14 residues long. V lost 5 bases, J lost 4 bases, and 15 bases lay in between.

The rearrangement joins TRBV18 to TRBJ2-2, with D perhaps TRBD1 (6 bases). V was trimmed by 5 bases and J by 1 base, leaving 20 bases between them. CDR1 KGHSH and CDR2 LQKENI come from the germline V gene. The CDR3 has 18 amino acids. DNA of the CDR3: TGTGCCAGCTCAACTTTAAGAAGCAGGGGCATGAACACCGGGGAGCTGTTTTTT. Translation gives CASSTLRSRGMNTGELFF.